A selection of T cell receptor beta chains follows, all from one sample in a study of shared clonotypes between healthy human individuals. Sequencing was performed with immunoSEQ multiplex PCR; in TCRdb, only in-frame clones are kept and a portion is missing. The table includes about 2.1 million clones, around 95% detected once. Sequenced: naive CD8+ T cells from PBMCs. Receptors were obtained from a man younger than 30 in good health. Some clones in this sample may be carry-over from other donors' samples. The CDR3 runs from the conserved cysteine through the conserved F or W. Not every row has a clone size; where given, it reads once, few, many or a size class.

clone_size v_call cdr3_aa
NA TRBV10-3 CAISEKVGTRAPLNYGYTF
NA TRBV7-9 CASSLGAPGGAFHEQYF
NA TRBV5-1 CASSHWGENTEAFF
NA TRBV27 CASSLSSHATQYF
NA TRBV11-2 CASSRTGPMNTEAFF
NA TRBV10-2 CASSERTSGRKWGNTGELFF
few TRBV7-9 CASSSGRPTSYEQYF
NA TRBV28 CASDRGETQYF
few TRBV28 CASSSSLTGGQPQHF
once TRBV30 CAWRGRGGFEQFF
once TRBV4-1 CASSQVRPGETQYF
NA TRBV7-6 CASSPSGGAFDYEQYF
NA TRBV6-1 CASSDKRNTEAFF
NA TRBV7-8 CASSLVSGVAGELFF
NA TRBV6-5 CASSWTGNTEAFF
NA TRBV29-1 CSVGPGQLVDNEQFF
NA TRBV19 CASSIKVFAGQGYTF
NA TRBV28 CASSLDRAQGGNTIYF
NA TRBV7-9 CASSLTPASGTYEQYF
NA TRBV9 CASSVWTDRTDTQYF
few TRBV7-9 CASSEPGQGFGYTF
NA TRBV25-1 CASSDLSAGLAGVYEQYF